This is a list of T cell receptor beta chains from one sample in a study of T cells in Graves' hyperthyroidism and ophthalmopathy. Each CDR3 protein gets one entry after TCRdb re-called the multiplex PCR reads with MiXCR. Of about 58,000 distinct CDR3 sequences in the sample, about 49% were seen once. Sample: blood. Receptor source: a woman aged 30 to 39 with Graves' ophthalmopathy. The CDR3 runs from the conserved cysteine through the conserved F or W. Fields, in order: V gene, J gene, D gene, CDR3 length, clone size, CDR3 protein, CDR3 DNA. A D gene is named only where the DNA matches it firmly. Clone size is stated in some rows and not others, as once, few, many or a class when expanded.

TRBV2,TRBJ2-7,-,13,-,CASSEVQGYEQYF,TGTGCCAGCAGTGAAGTGCAGGGTTACGAGCAGTACTTC
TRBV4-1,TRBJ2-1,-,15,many,CASSQVLGFDNEQFF,TGCGCCAGCAGCCAAGTTCTAGGTTTCGACAATGAGCAGTTCTTC
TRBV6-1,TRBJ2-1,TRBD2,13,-,CASSQGLAGRKFF,TGTGCCAGCAGTCAGGGACTAGCGGGAAGAAAGTTCTTC
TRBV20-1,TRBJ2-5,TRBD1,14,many,CSASRQGAGETQYF,TGCAGTGCTAGTAGGCAGGGGGCGGGAGAGACCCAGTACTTC
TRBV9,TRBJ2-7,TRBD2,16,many,CASSPSGLDIGSEQYF,TGTGCCAGCAGCCCCTCGGGACTAGACATTGGGTCCGAGCAGTACTTC
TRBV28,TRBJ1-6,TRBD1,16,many,CASSLQTGGNNSPLHF,TGTGCCAGCAGTTTACAAACAGGGGGCAATAATTCACCCCTCCACTTT
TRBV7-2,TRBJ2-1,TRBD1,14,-,CASRPDRVGNEQFF,TGTGCCAGCAGACCGGACAGGGTTGGGAATGAGCAGTTCTTC
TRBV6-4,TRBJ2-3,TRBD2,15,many,CASSVTSGGTDTQYF,TGTGCCAGCAGTGTAACTAGCGGGGGCACAGATACGCAGTATTTT
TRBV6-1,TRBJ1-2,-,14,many,CASSETGTAYGYTF,TGTGCCAGCAGTGAAACCGGGACGGCCTATGGCTACACCTTC
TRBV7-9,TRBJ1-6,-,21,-,CASSPRLLLAGVARQNSPLHF,TGTGCCAGCAGCCCCCGTCTGTTACTAGCGGGAGTGGCCCGACAGAATTCACCCCTCCACTTT
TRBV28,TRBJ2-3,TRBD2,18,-,CASSLSSLSGRWADTQYF,TGTGCCAGCAGTTTATCTAGTCTGAGCGGGAGGTGGGCAGATACGCAGTATTTT
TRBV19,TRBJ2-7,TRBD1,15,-,CASSIFRTGGVEQYF,TGTGCCAGTAGTATTTTCCGGACAGGGGGCGTCGAGCAGTACTTC
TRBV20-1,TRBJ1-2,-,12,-,CSARGGFYGYTF,TGCAGTGCTAGAGGGGGCTTTTATGGCTACACCTTC
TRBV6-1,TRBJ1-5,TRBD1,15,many,CASDQTGYSNQPQHF,TGTGCCAGCGACCAGACAGGGTATAGCAATCAGCCCCAGCATTTT
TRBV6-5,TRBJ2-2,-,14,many,CASSYQTGTGELFF,TGTGCCAGCAGTTACCAGACGGGCACCGGGGAGCTGTTTTTT
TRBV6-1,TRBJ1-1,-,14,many,CASSLRADGTEAFF,TGTGCCAGCAGCCTCAGGGCGGATGGCACTGAAGCTTTCTTT
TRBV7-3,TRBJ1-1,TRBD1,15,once,CASSPEAGGEVAAFF,TGTGCCAGCAGCCCCGAGGCAGGGGGCGAGGTCGCGGCTTTCTTT
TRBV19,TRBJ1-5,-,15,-,CASSPPGDSDQPQHF,TGTGCCAGTAGCCCCCCAGGGGATAGCGATCAGCCCCAGCATTTT
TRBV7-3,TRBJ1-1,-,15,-,CASSLEGTGATEAFF,TGTGCCAGCAGCTTAGAGGGCACGGGGGCGACTGAAGCTTTCTTT
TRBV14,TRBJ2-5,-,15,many,CASSRLPARQETQYF,TGTGCCAGCAGCCGCCTTCCAGCGCGACAAGAGACCCAGTACTTC
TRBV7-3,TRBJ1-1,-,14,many,CASSLMQENTEAFF,TGTGCCAGCAGCTTAATGCAGGAGAACACTGAAGCTTTCTTT
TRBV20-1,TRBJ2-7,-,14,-,CSARGGLASYEQYF,TGCAGTGCTAGAGGGGGTCTAGCTTCCTACGAGCAGTACTTC